This TCR beta chain was recovered during a study of T cell responses to AZD1222 COVID-19 vaccine. In regard to this clone: Its cognate antigen is unknown.

Assay: immunoSEQ multiplex PCR; the TCRdb copy retains only in-frame clones and omits some. The sample has about 140,000 clones, around nine tenths seen once. General observations from the study: Spike was spanned by vaccine-associated CD4 TCRs, with dominance at 160-218 and 743-854.

The sequence was collected from an adult in good health. The sample in question was peripheral blood, obtained on day 0 of AZD1222 vaccination.

CDR3 bases: TGTGCCAGCAGTTTAGGGCTAGCGGGGCGAAGATCCTACGAGCAGTACTTC. Its protein product is CASSLGLAGRRSYEQYF. V and J are TRBV28 and TRBJ2-7; 9 bases agree with TRBD2. The CDR3 length is 17 residues. The trim removed 2 bases at V and 1 base at J, leaving 9 bases unmatched. In germline, CDR1 is MDHEN, CDR2 SYDVKM.